This T cell receptor beta chain was sequenced in a study of human T cells and chemical hapten exposure. Turning to the study itself: From small differences in pooled library volume came most of the variation in per-sample TCR yields.

Per germline, CDR1 ENHRY and CDR2 SYGVKD. The CDR3 length is 11 residues. V lost 10 bases to trimming and J lost 4 bases; unmatched junction nucleotides: 2. This clonotype was seen only a few times. Using its own MiXCR run on the 5' RACE reads, TCRdb lists one record per CDR3 protein. The sample has about 140,000 distinct CDR3 sequences; 4.1% are singletons. Extraction of total RNA was performed on unfractionated whole blood. This chain uses TRBV10-3 with TRBJ2-7, with 9 bases identical to TRBD1. This TCR derives from a female donor in good health. The DNA of the CDR3 is TGTGCCAGCGGACAGGGGTACGAGCAGTACTTC. The encoded protein is CASGQGYEQYF.